This entry describes one TCR beta chain. Its specificity is not known. The data are from a study of OX40 agonist ivuxolimab in advanced cancers. Across the study: Ivuxolimab, an agonist antibody against OX40 (CD134), was given to patients.

TCRdb's copy holds only in-frame clones and misses some; the assay was immunoSEQ multiplex PCR. This sample has about 51,000 clones; more than 70% occur once, and the top ten carry 3% to 4%. This CDR3 spans 14 amino acids. Trimming stripped 0 bases from V and 3 bases from J, with 10 bases between. Germline V lookup: CDR1 SGHRS, CDR2 YFSETQ. Patients were ineligible given autoimmune disease history or systemic immunosuppression. The study's findings and limits: Nonresponders included some who also had low normalized T-cell clonal expansion.

This specimen consisted of CD4+ or CD8+ T cells sorted from blood, obtained in a trial of the OX40 agonist ivuxolimab. The sequence was collected from an adult with an advanced solid tumor such as melanoma, head and neck, liver or kidney cancer. The gene calls are TRBV5-1 and TRBJ2-7, with TRBD1 as a possible D gene (5 bases). The CDR3 is CASSLEGSGYEQYF. The CDR3 DNA reads TGCGCCAGCAGCTTGGAGGGGTCGGGCTACGAGCAGTACTTC.